The 23 T cell receptor beta chains given below trace back to one sample, sequenced in a study of shared clonotypes between healthy human individuals. TCRdb keeps only in-frame clones here, not all; method: immunoSEQ multiplex PCR. The sample lists 1.6 million or so clones; around 97% were seen once. Sequencing was done on a sample of naive CD4+ T cells sorted from blood. Regarding subset: CD45RA+ positively selected. These receptors were taken from a man aged 30-40 years in good health.

The chain joins TRBV2 to TRBJ2-7, with 8 bases aligning to TRBD2. In germline, CDR1 is SNHLY, CDR2 FYNNEI. The CDR3 has 14 residues. The trim removed 6 bases at V and 3 bases at J, leaving 7 bases unmatched. The CDR3 reads CASSPGRGDYEQYF. As DNA, the CDR3 is TGTGCCAGCAGCCCCGGGAGGGGCGACTACGAGCAGTACTTC.

The CDR3 DNA reads as TGTGCCAGCAAGGGACAGGGGGCAATAACAGATACGCAGTATTTT. Translation gives CASKGQGAITDTQYF. This chain joins TRBV27 and TRBJ2-3; 12 bases map to TRBD1. The V segment lost 7 bases and the J segment 3 bases; nucleotides outside the gene matches: 5. CDR1 and CDR2 from the germline V gene are MNHEY and SMNVEV (reference sequence). CDR3 length: 15 residues.

This chain links TRBV18 with TRBJ1-3; D may be TRBD1 (5 bases). The CDR3 loop spans 15 amino acids. Trimming pared 3 bases from V and 3 bases from J, leaving 12 bases between. Germline V CDR1 and CDR2: KGHSH, LQKENI. Here the CDR3 reads CASSPSGRNGNTIYF. CDR3 nucleotide sequence: TGTGCCAGCTCACCTTCGGGACGCAATGGAAACACCATATATTTT.

This clone was seen only once. The chain combines TRBV21-1 with TRBJ2-4; the table's TRBD1 call for D was not verified on the DNA. TRBV21-1 is flagged as a pseudogene. This CDR3 is built from 14 residues. The CDR3 bases are TGTGCCAGCAGGGTACAGGGATTGGGTGACATTCAGTACTTC. Translation: CASRVQGLGDIQYF.

About this clone: The same CDR3 can be traced to other DNA sequences in this sample. The gene calls are TRBV5-6 and TRBJ1-2; a possible D gene is TRBD1 (5 bases). The CDR3 is 13 amino acids. Looked up from germline, CDR1 is SGHDT and CDR2 is YYEEEE. The V end was cut by 4 bases, the J end by 1 base, with 8 bases between. CDR3 sequence (DNA): TGTGCCAGCAGCCCGGGGCGTAACTATGGCTACACCTTC. It is translated as CASSPGRNYGYTF.

This rearrangement joins TRBV27 to TRBJ2-7; D may be TRBD1 or TRBD2 (5 bases each). The length of the CDR3 is 16 residues. Trimming took off 1 base at V and 2 bases at J, with 15 bases between the two ends. Germline V gene lookup returns CDR1 MNHEY and CDR2 SMNVEV (reference sequence). Here the CDR3 DNA reads TGTGCCAGCAGTTTATTCTTGGGTCGGGGCACCTACGAGCAGTACTTC. Amino acid sequence: CASSLFLGRGTYEQYF.

The J gene is TRBJ2-2, the V gene TRBV15, with a tentative D call TRBD2 (7 bases). This CDR3 is 14 amino acids long. V was cut by 5 bases and J by 6 bases, with 13 bases left in between. Germline V gene sequence: CDR1 LNHNV, CDR2 YYDKDF (reference sequence). CDR3 DNA sequence: TGTGCCACCAGCGTGGGGGGGCGGGCCGGGGAGCTGTTTTTT. This encodes CATSVGGRAGELFF.

V is TRBV15 and J is TRBJ2-1; D gene unclear. Germline CDR1 reads LNHNV; CDR2 reads YYDKDF (reference sequence). Trimming cost V 0 bases and J 9 bases, with 6 bases left between them. The CDR3 consists of 12 residues. The CDR3 sequence is CATSRDSTEQFF. In DNA form, the CDR3 reads TGTGCCACCAGCAGAGATTCTACTGAGCAGTTCTTC.

V is TRBV29-1 and J is TRBJ2-2, with 14 positions matching TRBD2. The germline V gene has CDR1 SQVTM and CDR2 ANQGSEA. J lost 7 bases, V lost 6 bases, and 4 bases had no gene match. The CDR3 consists of 14 residues. CDR3 nucleotides: TGCAGCGTAGCCGGGACTAGCGGGAGCGGGGAGCTGTTTTTT. Its translation: CSVAGTSGSGELFF.

About this clone: At one end, the junction sequence differs from germline, possibly due to a read error. The chain uses TRBV18 and TRBJ2-2, with unresolved D. This CDR3 is 15 amino acids long. Germline values: CDR1 KGHSH, CDR2 LQKENI. CDR3 sequence reads: CVSSPPGINTGELFF. The CDR3 region has the DNA TGTGTCAGCTCACCACCCGGCATCAACACCGGGGAGCTGTTTTTT.

The V call is TRBV5-5, the J call TRBJ2-1; D gene uncertain. From germline, CDR1 is SGHKS and CDR2 YYEKEE (reference sequence). The germline V and J ends were trimmed by 0 bases and 2 bases, with 3 bases remaining between them. The CDR3 has 13 residues. CDR3 nucleotides: TGTGCCAGCAGCTTGGGACCCTACAATGAGCAGTTCTTC. Encoded protein: CASSLGPYNEQFF.

The gene calls are TRBV10-3 and TRBJ1-3, with D possibly TRBD1 on 5 matching bases. The CDR3 loop spans 14 amino acids. CDR1 is ENHRY, CDR2 SYGVKD, per germline. V dropped 6 bases and J dropped 0 bases, with 9 bases sitting between them. The CDR3 loop reads CAISDSLSGNTIYF. CDR3 nucleotide sequence: TGTGCCATCAGCGACAGTCTCTCTGGAAACACCATATATTTT.

This clone was counted a single time. The chain employs TRBV5-1 and TRBJ2-7; 10 bases align to TRBD2. The V segment lost 1 base and the J segment 6 bases; nucleotides outside the gene matches: 10. This CDR3 contains 16 residues. Germline V gene lookup returns CDR1 SGHRS and CDR2 YFSETQ. The CDR3 bases are TGCGCCAGCAGCTTGAGAGCTAGCGGGAGCTCGTCCGAGCAGTACTTC. Its translation: CASSLRASGSSSEQYF.

The chain couples TRBV4-1 to TRBJ2-3, with 10 bases that match TRBD1. Germline V gene data show CDR1 as MGHRA and CDR2 as YSYEKL. This CDR3 is 19 amino acids long. Trimming cost V 4 bases and J 4 bases; bases outside gene matches: 17. CDR3 residues: CASSRTGGKGQGLSDTQYF. For the CDR3, the DNA is TGCGCCAGCAGCCGCACCGGGGGAAAGGGACAGGGGCTATCAGATACGCAGTATTTT.

This sequence joins TRBV7-2 and TRBJ2-5; 9 bases match TRBD2. Germline values: CDR1 SGHTA, CDR2 FQGNSA. The CDR3 contains 17 residues. The J segment lost 4 bases and the V segment lost 0 bases, leaving 9 bases of the junction unmatched. Here the CDR3 DNA reads TGTGCCAGCAGCTTAGCGCAGGAGACTAGCGGCCGAGAGACCCAGTACTTC. Translating it yields CASSLAQETSGRETQYF.

The rearrangement uses TRBV29-1 and TRBJ2-7; D uncertain. The V and J ends lost 4 bases and 5 bases respectively, with 12 bases between them. CDR3 size: 12 residues. Germline-derived CDR1 and CDR2 are SQVTM and ANQGSEA. This CDR3 is CSVVGNIDEQYF. The DNA for the CDR3 is TGCAGCGTTGTAGGCAATATTGACGAGCAGTACTTC.

The chain employs TRBV5-1 and TRBJ2-1, with TRBD2 identical over 9 bases. Germline CDR1 reads SGHRS; CDR2 reads YFSETQ. V lost 6 bases to trimming and J lost 2 bases; unmatched junction nucleotides: 6. The CDR3 extends over 15 amino acids. The CDR3 DNA reads TGCGCCAGCACCCCGGCGGGAGGGCCCTACAATGAGCAGTTCTTC. Residues: CASTPAGGPYNEQFF.

The V and J genes are TRBV5-4 and TRBJ2-1; D remains unclear. The CDR3 runs 11 residues. The V end was cut by 4 bases, the J end by 12 bases, with 11 bases between. CDR1 is SGHNT, CDR2 YYREEE, per germline (reference sequence). The CDR3 is CASSNADVQFF. DNA of the CDR3: TGTGCCAGCAGCAACGCTGATGTGCAGTTCTTC.

About this clone itself: The same CDR3 is also encoded by other DNA sequences in this sample. The chain combines TRBV10-3 with TRBJ1-5, with no clear D. The CDR3 spans 12 residues. In germline, CDR1 is ENHRY, CDR2 SYGVKD. The V end lost 1 base, the J end lost 4 bases, and 2 bases lay between the germline ends. For the CDR3, the DNA is TGTGCCATCAGTGAGTTAAATCAGCCCCAGCATTTT. Translation gives CAISELNQPQHF.

The chain recombines TRBV7-2 with TRBJ2-1, with D tentatively TRBD1 (6 bases). This CDR3 is 14 amino acids long. Germline V gene data show CDR1 as SGHTA and CDR2 as FQGNSA. The V and J ends lost 5 bases and 0 bases respectively, with 8 bases between them. The DNA of the CDR3 is TGTGCCAGCAGCCAGGGGACCTCCTACAATGAGCAGTTCTTC. Protein product: CASSQGTSYNEQFF.

This rearrangement joins TRBV4-1 to TRBJ2-7; 8 bases agree with TRBD2. The CDR3 has 14 residues. CDR1 is MGHRA, CDR2 YSYEKL, per germline. J lost 5 bases, V lost 4 bases, and 7 bases had no gene match. DNA for the CDR3: TGCGCCAGCAGCCGCCCCGGGACTAGACACGAGCAGTACTTC. Translation gives CASSRPGTRHEQYF.

This sequence joins TRBV4-2 and TRBJ2-1; D gene unclear. This CDR3 region has 14 residues. Germline V gene lookup returns CDR1 LGHNA and CDR2 YNFKEQ. V was shortened by 2 bases and J by 7 bases, with 12 bases between the two germline ends. The CDR3 loop reads CASSQTSQVNEQFF. CDR3 coding DNA: TGTGCCAGCAGCCAAACCAGTCAGGTGAATGAGCAGTTCTTC.

This clone was observed a single time. The chain employs TRBV13 and TRBJ2-7; 7 nucleotides line up with TRBD2. This CDR3 has 16 residues. Germline V CDR1 and CDR2: PRHDT, FYEKMQ (reference sequence). Trimming at V came to 0 bases and at J to 1 base, leaving 6 bases not matched to a gene. The CDR3 sequence is CASSLGASGYSYEQYF. The CDR3 DNA reads TGTGCCAGCAGCTTAGGGGCTAGCGGCTATTCCTACGAGCAGTACTTC. The full variable domain, completed using reference TRBV13 and TRBJ2-7, is AAGVIQSPRHLIKEKRETATLKCYPIPRHDTVYWYQQGPGQDPQFLISFYEKMQSDKGSIPDRFSAQQFSDYHSELNMSSLELGDSALYFCASSLGASGYSYEQYFGPGTRLTVT.